This T cell receptor beta chain was documented in a study of blood T cell repertoires in COVID-19. TCRdb keeps only in-frame clones here, not all; method: immunoSEQ multiplex PCR. The table lists more than 15,000 clones, 80% to 90% of them singletons. This TCR was recovered from a man older than 75 with active COVID-19. The sample taken for sequencing was peripheral blood.

CDR3: CASSLRTGAAYNEQFF. In DNA form, the CDR3 reads TGTGCCAGCAGTCTAAGGACAGGGGCGGCCTACAATGAGCAGTTCTTC. The J gene is TRBJ2-1, the V gene TRBV25-1; 9 bases align to TRBD1. CDR3 size: 16 residues. Germline CDR1 and CDR2: MGHDK and SYGVNS. The trim removed 5 bases at V and 2 bases at J, leaving 7 bases unmatched.